A single sample is the source of the 7 T cell receptor beta chains below, sequenced in a study of blood T cell repertoires in COVID-19. This table comes from immunoSEQ multiplex PCR, and its TCRdb copy is limited to in-frame clones, with some not included. Of some 300,000 clones in the sample, roughly 91% are singletons; the top ten hold 2% to 2.5%. Material for sequencing was PBMCs or T cells enriched from blood (not recorded which). The receptors come from an older woman in a cohort exposed to, infected with or recovered from COVID-19 (not recorded which).

This chain links TRBV6-1 with TRBJ1-2; 7 bases agree with TRBD1. Germline-derived CDR1 and CDR2 are MNHNS and SASEGT. The length of the CDR3 is 17 residues. V gave up 4 bases and J gave up 3 bases; unmatched junction bases: 14. The CDR3 DNA follows: TGTGCCAGCAGTGCTCGAAAGGAACAGGGGACTTACTATGGCTACACCTTC. Translation gives CASSARKEQGTYYGYTF.

The chain combines TRBV24-1 with TRBJ2-7; 7 bases align to TRBD2. The CDR3 consists of 18 residues. The trim removed 3 bases at V and 1 base at J, leaving 14 bases unmatched. The V gene's germline CDR1 is KGHDR and CDR2 SFDVKD. CDR3 in amino acids: CATSDRGGGDSGSYEQYF. The CDR3 DNA reads TGTGCCACCAGTGATAGGGGTGGGGGGGATTCCGGATCCTACGAGCAGTACTTC.

This sequence joins TRBV2 and TRBJ2-1, with 7 bases that match TRBD2. Trimming cost V 6 bases and J 1 base; bases outside gene matches: 3. Germline V CDR1 and CDR2: SNHLY, FYNNEI. This CDR3 is 14 amino acids long. CDR3 region: CASSGGLSYNEQFF. The DNA of the CDR3 is TGTGCCAGCAGCGGGGGGTTGTCCTACAATGAGCAGTTCTTC.

CDR3 bases: TGTGCCACCAGTGACGGCAGGGCCCTCTCCTACGAGCAGTACTTC. This sequence encodes CATSDGRALSYEQYF. The chain is built from TRBV24-1 and TRBJ2-7, with D possibly matching TRBD1 (5 bases). Germline CDR1 reads KGHDR; CDR2 reads SFDVKD. The CDR3 is 15 amino acids. V gave up 4 bases and J gave up 0 bases, with 12 bases separating them.

This chain uses TRBV5-1 with TRBJ1-5; 8 bases are a match to TRBD1. The junction had 23 bases not matched to a gene; V was cut back by 3 bases and J by 0 bases. The CDR3 spans 22 residues. The germline gives CDR1 SGHRS, CDR2 YFSETQ. The CDR3 sequence: CASSSAETGEHPSRYSNQPQHF. The CDR3 region has the DNA TGCGCCAGCAGCTCGGCTGAGACAGGGGAGCATCCCTCTAGGTATAGCAATCAGCCCCAGCATTTT.

V is TRBV7-2 and J is TRBJ2-7; tentative D call: TRBD2 (6 bases). The CDR3 totals 14 residues. The ends were cut back, 2 bases at V and 3 bases at J, with 11 bases in the middle. Germline CDR1 reads SGHTA; CDR2 reads FQGNSA. CDR3 in DNA: TGTGCCAGCAGCTTACGAGGGACTTTCTACGAGCAGTACTTC. Protein: CASSLRGTFYEQYF.

The chain carries TRBV18 and TRBJ1-1; D is perhaps TRBD1 (6 bases). Deletions cut 2 bases from V and 10 bases from J, with 23 bases between. CDR1 is KGHSH, CDR2 LQKENI, per germline. The CDR3 runs 16 residues. CDR3 DNA: TGTGCCAGCTCACCATCTATCCGGGACACGGAGTCAGGAGCTTTCTTT. Protein product: CASSPSIRDTESGAFF.